These T cell receptor beta chains were read from a single sample in a study of T-cell memory formation after mild COVID-19. TCRdb re-called the 5' RACE reads with MiXCR, one entry per CDR3 protein. Seen here are under 550,000 distinct CDR3 sequences, approximately 19% observed once, and the top ten hold 20% to 25%. Source material: PBMCs or a T cell subset sorted from them (not recorded which). These receptors originate from a man aged 18 to 30 who had mild COVID-19 (a few samples of this study predate the infection). Cell type and time point are not known. CDR3s include the opening cysteine and the closing phenylalanine or tryptophan. Some rows have no size entry. The others give once, few or many, or a class for an expanded clone.

clone size: few
V gene: TRBV5-1
J gene: TRBJ1-2
CDR3 protein: CASSLRGTGYGYTF

clone size: few
V gene: TRBV4-3
J gene: TRBJ1-6
CDR3 protein: CASSRNPGQDNSPLHF

clone size: NA
V gene: TRBV2
J gene: TRBJ2-5
CDR3 protein: CASRVAGGKETQYF

clone size: NA
V gene: TRBV7-3
J gene: TRBJ2-5
CDR3 protein: CASSLAGGPIETQYF

clone size: NA
V gene: TRBV7-9
J gene: TRBJ1-1
CDR3 protein: CASSPSRERDTEAFF

clone size: NA
V gene: TRBV4-1
J gene: TRBJ2-7
CDR3 protein: CASSQGQGAAYEQYF

clone size: NA
V gene: TRBV15
J gene: TRBJ2-6
CDR3 protein: CATRTGAGANVLTF

clone size: few
V gene: TRBV5-1
J gene: TRBJ2-1
CDR3 protein: CASSVGISGGYEQFF

clone size: many
V gene: TRBV6-5
J gene: TRBJ1-1
CDR3 protein: CASKFTRDSTEAFF

clone size: NA
V gene: TRBV29-1
J gene: TRBJ1-2
CDR3 protein: CSVDRGDNYGYTF

clone size: few
V gene: TRBV24-1
J gene: TRBJ2-5
CDR3 protein: CATSDLGQGTAVETQYF

clone size: NA
V gene: TRBV20-1
J gene: TRBJ2-5
CDR3 protein: CSAALVGPAETQYF

clone size: NA
V gene: TRBV5-4
J gene: TRBJ2-2
CDR3 protein: CASSSTTGARGGGELFF

clone size: few
V gene: TRBV5-6
J gene: TRBJ2-2
CDR3 protein: CASSPRLERRGGELFF

clone size: few
V gene: TRBV27
J gene: TRBJ1-5
CDR3 protein: CASSLRGQLSNQPQHF

clone size: NA
V gene: TRBV6-5
J gene: TRBJ1-2
CDR3 protein: CASSYPGRGYTF

clone size: few
V gene: TRBV7-6
J gene: TRBJ2-3
CDR3 protein: CASSLQVAGTDTQYF

clone size: NA
V gene: TRBV7-3
J gene: TRBJ2-3
CDR3 protein: CASSFYTPPMDTQYF

clone size: NA
V gene: TRBV4-1
J gene: TRBJ2-5
CDR3 protein: CASSQVGSGGAWETQYF

clone size: few
V gene: TRBV24-1
J gene: TRBJ2-1
CDR3 protein: CATSTGPPSHEQFF

clone size: few
V gene: TRBV20-1
J gene: TRBJ2-7
CDR3 protein: CSAGTRSVEQYF

clone size: few
V gene: TRBV7-2
J gene: TRBJ2-4
CDR3 protein: CASSGQLRGAKNIQYF

clone size: many
V gene: TRBV5-1
J gene: TRBJ2-1
CDR3 protein: CASSLNVGGGNNEQFF

clone size: few
V gene: TRBV9
J gene: TRBJ2-1
CDR3 protein: CASSVTSGGASEQFF

clone size: few
V gene: TRBV12-3/TRBV12-4
J gene: TRBJ1-2
CDR3 protein: CASTSDLFRNYGYTF

clone size: once
V gene: TRBV5-4
J gene: TRBJ2-5
CDR3 protein: CASSPARASETQYF

clone size: few
V gene: TRBV28
J gene: TRBJ2-2
CDR3 protein: CASSSTSYGTENTGELFF